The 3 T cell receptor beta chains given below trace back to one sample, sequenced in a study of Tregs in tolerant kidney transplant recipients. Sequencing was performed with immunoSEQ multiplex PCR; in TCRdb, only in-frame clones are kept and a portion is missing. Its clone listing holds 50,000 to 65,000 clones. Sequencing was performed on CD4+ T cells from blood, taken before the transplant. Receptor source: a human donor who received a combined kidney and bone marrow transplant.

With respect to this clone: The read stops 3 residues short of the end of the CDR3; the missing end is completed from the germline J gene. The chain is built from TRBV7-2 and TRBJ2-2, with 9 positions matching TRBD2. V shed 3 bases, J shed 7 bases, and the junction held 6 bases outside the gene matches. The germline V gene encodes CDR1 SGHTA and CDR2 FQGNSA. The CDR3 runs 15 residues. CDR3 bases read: TGTGCCAGCAGCTTCCGAGCGGGGGGCCGCGGGGAG. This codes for CASSFRAGGRGE. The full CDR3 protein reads CASSFRAGGRGELFF.

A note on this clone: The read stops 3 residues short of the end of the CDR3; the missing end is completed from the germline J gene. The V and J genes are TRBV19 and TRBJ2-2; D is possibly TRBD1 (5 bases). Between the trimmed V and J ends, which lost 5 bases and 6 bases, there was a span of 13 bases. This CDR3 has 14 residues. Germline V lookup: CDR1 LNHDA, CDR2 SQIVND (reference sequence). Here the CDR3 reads CASSPLARAGELFF. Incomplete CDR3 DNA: TGTGCCAGTAGTCCTCTGGCCAGGGCCGGGGAG.

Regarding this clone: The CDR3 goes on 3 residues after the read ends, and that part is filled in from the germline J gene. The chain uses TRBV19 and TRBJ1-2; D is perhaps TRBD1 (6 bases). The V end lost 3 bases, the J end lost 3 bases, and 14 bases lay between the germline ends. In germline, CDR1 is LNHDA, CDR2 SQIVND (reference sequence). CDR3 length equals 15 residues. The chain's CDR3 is CASSMDRSLYYGYTF. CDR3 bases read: TGTGCCAGTAGTATGGACAGATCCTTATACTATGGC. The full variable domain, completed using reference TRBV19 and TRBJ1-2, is DGGITQSPKYLFRKEGQNVTLSCEQNLNHDAMYWYRQDPGQGLRLIYYSQIVNDFQKGDIAEGYSVSREKKESFPLTVTSAQKNPTAFYLCASSMDRSLYYGYTFGSGTRLTVV.